Each of the 12 T cell receptor beta chains below was sequenced from the same sample in a study of control samples from healthy donors and cancer patients. Sequencing was performed with immunoSEQ multiplex PCR; in TCRdb, only in-frame clones are kept and a portion is missing. The data show 70,000 to 100,000 clones, 90% to 95% seen once. Sequencing used blood. These receptors were taken from a man aged 45-60 years in good health.

The V call is TRBV6-5, the J call TRBJ1-5; TRBD1 aligns across 7 bases. This CDR3 contains 14 residues. V shed 4 bases and J 5 bases; nucleotides not matched to a gene: 5. Germline values: CDR1 MNHEY, CDR2 SVGAGI. This CDR3 reads CASSSRQGYQPQHF. The CDR3 DNA sequence: TGTGCCAGCAGTTCTAGACAGGGTTATCAGCCCCAGCATTTT.

CDR3 sequence: CASSYSVGQPQHF. The CDR3, as DNA: TGTGCCAGCAGTTACTCTGTGGGTCAGCCCCAGCATTTT. The J gene is TRBJ1-5, the V gene TRBV6-2 or TRBV6-3; D remains unclear. Trimming took 0 bases from V and 6 from J, leaving 6 bases between them. Germline loops: CDR1 MNHEY, CDR2 SVGEGT. This CDR3 has 13 residues.

This chain uses TRBV5-1 with TRBJ1-1; D perhaps matches TRBD1 (6 bases). Germline assignment: CDR1 SGHRS and CDR2 YFSETQ. V dropped 4 bases and J dropped 1 base, with 14 bases sitting between them. The CDR3 spans 15 residues. The CDR3 DNA sequence: TGCGCCAGCAGCCCGGGGGCGGGAGAGAACACTGAAGCTTTCTTT. Its translation is CASSPGAGENTEAFF.

V usage is TRBV19 and J usage is TRBJ2-2, with a weak D call TRBD2 (6 bases). Trimming left V 5 bases short and J 4 bases short, with 20 bases between. The germline CDR1 and CDR2 sequences are LNHDA and SQIVND (reference sequence). The length of the CDR3 is 17 residues. The CDR3 reads CASSSWFGGGLTGELFF. The DNA of the CDR3 is TGTGCCAGTAGTTCCTGGTTCGGGGGAGGACTCACCGGGGAGCTGTTTTTT.

This CDR3 reads CASSGQGWDTEAFF. DNA for the CDR3: TGTGCCAGCTCAGGACAGGGGTGGGACACTGAAGCTTTCTTT. J is TRBJ1-1 and V is TRBV18, with 9 bases fitting TRBD1. The trim removed 5 bases at V and 3 bases at J, leaving 4 bases unmatched. The CDR3 runs 14 residues. Per the germline V gene, CDR1 is KGHSH and CDR2 is LQKENI. Together with reference TRBV18 and TRBJ1-1, the CDR3 gives the full variable domain: NAGVMQNPRHLVRRRGQEARLRCSPMKGHSHVYWYRQLPEEGLKFMVYLQKENIIDESGMPKERFSAEFPKEGPSILRIQQVVRGDSAAYFCASSGQGWDTEAFFGQGTRLTVV.

The chain recombines TRBV6-1 with TRBJ2-7; TRBD2 agrees at 10 bases. Per the germline V gene, CDR1 is MNHNS and CDR2 is SASEGT. The CDR3 runs 14 residues. V shed 3 bases and J 3 bases; nucleotides not matched to a gene: 2. CDR3 nucleotides: TGTGCCAGCAGTGAGCAGCGGGGGGGCTACGAGCAGTACTTC. Amino acids: CASSEQRGGYEQYF.

The chain carries TRBV19 and TRBJ2-3; D gene uncertain. The CDR3 sequence is 16 residues long. Germline values: CDR1 LNHDA, CDR2 SQIVND (reference sequence). Trimming cost V 0 bases and J 0 bases, with 10 bases left between them. This CDR3 reads CASSIDGYESTDTQYF. The CDR3, as DNA: TGTGCCAGTAGTATAGACGGCTATGAAAGCACAGATACGCAGTATTTT.

V and J are TRBV2 and TRBJ1-6; no firm D call. The CDR3 consists of 12 residues. From germline, CDR1 is SNHLY and CDR2 FYNNEI. V was cut by 1 base and J by 14 bases, with 9 bases left in between. The CDR3 protein is CASSEGVRALHF. The CDR3 DNA follows: TGTGCCAGCAGTGAAGGGGTTCGGGCCCTCCACTTT.

The genes are TRBV11-2 and TRBJ2-1, with 8 bases lining up with TRBD2. Trimming removed 6 bases from V and 5 bases from J; junction bases left unmatched: 6. The CDR3 is 14 amino acids. Looked up from germline, CDR1 is SGHAT and CDR2 is FQNNGV. The CDR3 protein is CASSPIAGHNEQFF. For the CDR3, the DNA is TGTGCCAGCAGTCCGATAGCGGGACACAATGAGCAGTTCTTC.

This clone has just one count. This chain joins TRBV11-2 and TRBJ2-1, with 7 bases lining up with TRBD1. Germline trimming cut 3 bases from V and 4 bases from J; bases unmatched to any gene: 12. This CDR3 contains 17 residues. Germline V gene lookup returns CDR1 SGHAT and CDR2 FQNNGV. As DNA, the CDR3 is TGTGCCAGCAGCTTTAGTGATTTCGGACAGGCGTACAATGAGCAGTTCTTC. Translated: CASSFSDFGQAYNEQFF. Full variable domain (remainder filled in from reference TRBV11-2 and TRBJ2-1): EAGVAQSPRYKIIEKRQSVAFWCNPISGHATLYWYQQILGQGPKLLIQFQNNGVVDDSQLPKDRFSAERLKGVDSTLKIQPAKLEDSAVYLCASSFSDFGQAYNEQFFGPGTRLTVL.

This chain uses TRBV9 with TRBJ2-5; tentatively, D is TRBD2 (5 bases). The CDR3 spans 14 residues. CDR1 is SGDLS, CDR2 YYNGEE, per germline. Trimming removed 3 bases at V and 3 bases at J, with 12 bases between. The CDR3 spells CASSEGPGKETQYF. DNA for the CDR3: TGTGCCAGCAGCGAGGGCCCGGGGAAAGAGACCCAGTACTTC.

J is TRBJ1-1 and V is TRBV7-2; D is undetermined. The CDR3 extends over 15 amino acids. The V gene's germline CDR1 is SGHTA and CDR2 FQGNSA. The V end lost 3 bases, the J end lost 2 bases, and 13 bases lay between the germline ends. Here the CDR3 DNA reads TGTGCCAGCAGCTTTACTCTGGGCGGAAACACTGAAGCTTTCTTT. The encoded protein is CASSFTLGGNTEAFF.